This T cell receptor beta chain was identified in a study of control samples from healthy donors and cancer patients. A single count supports this clone. TCRdb's table, derived via immunoSEQ multiplex PCR, lists solely in-frame clones and lacks some. Here the sample spans under 200,000 clones, about 94% being singletons. From germline, CDR1 is MDHEN and CDR2 SYDVKM. V lost 11 bases to trimming and J lost 3 bases; unmatched junction nucleotides: 6. The CDR3 contains 12 residues. Sequenced input: PBMCs. The V call is TRBV28, the J call TRBJ1-1, with 7 bases lining up with TRBD1. This receptor was identified in a man aged 60-69 years with colorectal cancer. In nucleotides, the CDR3 is TGTGCCGCTCAGGGGGGGGACACTGAAGCTTTCTTT. Translating gives CAAQGGDTEAFF. The full variable domain, completed using reference TRBV28 and TRBJ1-1, is DVKVTQSSRYLVKRTGEKVFLECVQDMDHENMFWYRQDPGLGLRLIYFSYDVKMKEKGDIPEGYSVSREKKERFSLILESASTNQTSMYLCAAQGGDTEAFFGQGTRLTVV.